The sample holds many counts of the clone carrying this T cell receptor (beta chain). What it recognizes is unknown. TCR beta CDR3 region amplification was performed from RNA transcripts. During a first-round RT-PCR of the TCR CDR3, the HTBI primer set was used. TCRdb re-called the multiplex PCR reads through MiXCR, storing one row per CDR3 protein. The sample records around 300,000 distinct CDR3 sequences, 13% being singletons. The sample comes from a study of T cells in Graves' hyperthyroidism and ophthalmopathy. Overall study results and limits: Ophthalmopathy could be told apart from stable hyperthyroidism with a 13 V-J model. Most expanded thyroid clonotypes above 0.001 also appeared in blood.

CDR1 is MDHEN, CDR2 SYDVKM, per germline. After removal of 4 bases from V and 4 bases from J, the junction contained 6 bases not matched to a gene. The CDR3 extends over 15 amino acids. The rearrangement links TRBV28 to TRBJ2-5; 10 nucleotides line up with TRBD2. This clonotype was sampled from a woman aged 25 to 39 with Graves' hyperthyroidism that later progressed to Graves' ophthalmopathy. The source material was blood. In DNA, the CDR3 is TGTGCCAGCAGTTCTAGCGGGAGAGGGGGAGAGACCCAGTACTTC. It yields the protein CASSSSGRGGETQYF.